The 17 T cell receptor beta chains given below trace back to one sample, sequenced in a study of cytomegalovirus exposure and HLA in healthy donors. The PCR had 60 Vbeta and 13 Jbeta primers. TCRdb keeps only in-frame clones here, not all; method: immunoSEQ multiplex PCR. The table lists about 150,000 clones, around 72% of them singletons. Sequencing was carried out using PBMCs. All receptors derive from a man aged 50-60 years in good health and CMV-seropositive.

The V gene is TRBV7-9, the J gene TRBJ1-3; 9 bases map to TRBD1. In germline, CDR1 is SEHNR, CDR2 FQNEAQ (reference sequence). The CDR3 totals 17 residues. The V gene end was trimmed by 4 bases and the J gene end by 0 bases; junction bases not matched to a gene: 7. As DNA, the CDR3 is TGTGCCAGCAGCTATGGACAGGGGAGAACCTCTGGAAACACCATATATTTT. Translating gives CASSYGQGRTSGNTIYF.

The V gene is TRBV7-9, the J gene TRBJ2-5, with 8 bases fitting TRBD2. V gave up 5 bases and J gave up 13 bases; unmatched junction bases: 6. The germline gives CDR1 SEHNR, CDR2 FQNEAQ (reference sequence). The CDR3 loop spans 11 amino acids. CDR3 loop: CASSLGTSWYF. The CDR3 DNA follows: TGTGCCAGCAGCCTAGGGACTAGTTGGTACTTC.

This chain uses TRBV28 with TRBJ1-1; D perhaps matches TRBD1 (5 bases). The CDR3 sequence is 13 residues long. Germline V gene data show CDR1 as MDHEN and CDR2 as SYDVKM. Trimming pared 3 bases from V and 10 bases from J, leaving 15 bases between. The CDR3 DNA reads as TGTGCCAGCAGTTTGCGGACAATAGGTCGAGCTTTCTTT. This encodes CASSLRTIGRAFF.

The chain links TRBV5-1 to TRBJ2-5; 8 nucleotides agree with TRBD2. Trimming at V came to 1 base and at J to 4 bases, leaving 9 bases not matched to a gene. Germline V gives CDR1 SGHRS, CDR2 YFSETQ. The CDR3 sequence is 16 residues long. The CDR3 nucleotides are TGCGCCAGCAGCTTGTCTCGAGCGGGGGTGGCAGAGACCCAGTACTTC. Protein sequence: CASSLSRAGVAETQYF. The complete variable domain, with remaining parts taken from reference TRBV5-1 and TRBJ2-5, reads KAGVTQTPRYLIKTRGQQVTLSCSPISGHRSVSWYQQTPGQGLQFLFEYFSETQRNKGNFPGRFSGRQFSNSRSEMNVSTLELGDSALYLCASSLSRAGVAETQYFGPGTRLLVL.

The genes are TRBV6-5 and TRBJ2-7, with D possibly being TRBD1 (6 bases). Germline CDR1 is MNHEY and CDR2 is SVGAGI. This CDR3 region has 12 residues. The V end lost 8 bases, the J end lost 0 bases, and 8 bases lay between the germline ends. This chain's CDR3 is CASGTTSYEQYF. CDR3 nucleotides: TGTGCCAGCGGGACAACCTCCTACGAGCAGTACTTC.

The rearrangement uses TRBV6-1 and TRBJ1-1, with D possibly TRBD1 on 5 matching bases. V was shortened by 1 base and J by 7 bases, with 16 bases between the two germline ends. This CDR3 is 15 amino acids long. Germline V gene data show CDR1 as MNHNS and CDR2 as SASEGT. As DNA, the CDR3 is TGTGCCAGCAGTGAAGAAGGGGCCTGGGCGTATGAAGCTTTCTTT. Protein product: CASSEEGAWAYEAFF.

The V and J genes are TRBV7-9 and TRBJ1-1; TRBD1 aligns across 8 bases. The CDR3 spans 15 residues. CDR1 is SEHNR, CDR2 FQNEAQ, per germline (reference sequence). After removal of 4 bases from V and 6 bases from J, the junction contained 10 bases not matched to a gene. DNA for the CDR3: TGTGCCAGCAGCTCGGTCCTAGACAGGGGCGCTGAAGCTTTCTTT. This codes for CASSSVLDRGAEAFF.

The chain uses TRBV5-4 and TRBJ1-2; TRBD1 matches at 10 bases. Germline V gives CDR1 SGHNT, CDR2 YYREEE (reference sequence). This CDR3 contains 17 residues. J gave up 4 bases and V 1 base, and 10 bases lay outside the gene matches. CDR3 region: CASSLSGTGVLGYGYTF. The DNA of the CDR3 is TGTGCCAGCAGCTTGTCCGGGACAGGGGTACTTGGCTATGGCTACACCTTC.

The V call is TRBV9, the J call TRBJ2-3; D is unclear. Germline V gives CDR1 SGDLS, CDR2 YYNGEE. The CDR3 spans 15 residues. The V and J ends lost 0 bases and 1 base respectively, with 9 bases between them. The CDR3 DNA follows: TGTGCCAGCAGCGTAGAGGCGGTGGGCACAGATACGCAGTATTTT. It is translated as CASSVEAVGTDTQYF. The variable domain in full, completed from reference TRBV9 and TRBJ2-3, reads DSGVTQTPKHLITATGQRVTLRCSPRSGDLSVYWYQQSLDQGLQFLIQYYNGEERAKGNILERFSAQQFPDLHSELNLSSLELGDSALYFCASSVEAVGTDTQYFGPGTRLTVL.

The chain joins TRBV27 to TRBJ1-5; tentative D call: TRBD1 (5 bases). Germline CDR1 MNHEY, CDR2 SMNVEV (reference sequence). CDR3 length: 13 residues. V lost 5 bases to trimming and J lost 2 bases, with 7 bases between them. Here the CDR3 reads CASSTGGNQPQHF. Here the CDR3 DNA reads TGTGCCAGCAGTACAGGAGGCAATCAGCCCCAGCATTTT.

The chain has TRBV18 and TRBJ2-7, with 7 bases identical to TRBD1. After removal of 1 base from V and 5 bases from J, the junction contained 8 bases not matched to a gene. CDR3 length equals 15 residues. The V gene's germline CDR1 is KGHSH and CDR2 LQKENI. CDR3 nucleotides: TGTGCCAGCTCACCACTGGGTACAGGGGAGAACGAGCAGTACTTC. It is translated as CASSPLGTGENEQYF. Combining the CDR3 with reference TRBV18 and TRBJ2-7 gives the whole variable domain NAGVMQNPRHLVRRRGQEARLRCSPMKGHSHVYWYRQLPEEGLKFMVYLQKENIIDESGMPKERFSAEFPKEGPSILRIQQVVRGDSAAYFCASSPLGTGENEQYFGPGTRLTVT.

Remarks on this clone: A junction boundary mismatches the germline segment, possibly from a read error. The CDR3 DNA sequence: TGTTCCAGCGCCAGGGTGGCAGGGAATCAGCCCCAGCATTTT. The encoded protein is CSSARVAGNQPQHF. V gene TRBV7-9 combines with J gene TRBJ1-5; maybe TRBD1 (5 bases). Germline CDR1 is SEHNR and CDR2 is FQNEAQ (reference sequence). The CDR3 has 14 amino acids.

The rearrangement uses TRBV6-1 and TRBJ2-3; 11 nucleotides align to TRBD2. V shed 4 bases and J 3 bases; nucleotides not matched to a gene: 6. Germline V lookup: CDR1 MNHNS, CDR2 SASEGT. The CDR3 has 16 amino acids. CDR3 sequence: CASSVIAGGVTDTQYF. CDR3 sequence (DNA): TGTGCCAGCAGTGTGATAGCGGGGGGGGTTACAGATACGCAGTATTTT.

The genes are TRBV4-1 and TRBJ2-2; the match to TRBD1 covers 8 bases. CDR3 size: 17 residues. V trimming: 6 bases; J trimming: 8 bases; junction bases outside the gene matches: 17. Germline CDR1 is MGHRA and CDR2 is YSYEKL. The DNA for the CDR3 is TGCGCCAGCAGACTTCACGACAGGGGTGCGATCACTGGGGAGCTGTTTTTT. Encoded protein: CASRLHDRGAITGELFF.

CDR3 DNA sequence: TGCGCCAGCAGCCCACAGGACATCGCCACTGAAGCTTTCTTT. Protein sequence: CASSPQDIATEAFF. The V and J genes are TRBV5-1 and TRBJ1-1; D possibly corresponds to TRBD1 (5 bases). The V and J ends lost 4 bases and 4 bases respectively, with 14 bases between them. This CDR3 is built from 14 residues. CDR1 is SGHRS, CDR2 YFSETQ, per germline. Complete variable domain (other parts from reference TRBV5-1 and TRBJ1-1): KAGVTQTPRYLIKTRGQQVTLSCSPISGHRSVSWYQQTPGQGLQFLFEYFSETQRNKGNFPGRFSGRQFSNSRSEMNVSTLELGDSALYLCASSPQDIATEAFFGQGTRLTVV.

V gene TRBV19 combines with J gene TRBJ2-7; 8 bases fit TRBD1. The germline V gene encodes CDR1 LNHDA and CDR2 SQIVND (reference sequence). With V trimmed by 4 bases and J by 0 bases, 2 bases remained unmatched. The CDR3 consists of 14 residues. The CDR3: CASSTTGGSYEQYF. The CDR3, as DNA: TGTGCCAGTAGTACCACAGGGGGCTCCTACGAGCAGTACTTC.

The gene calls are TRBV5-6 and TRBJ2-3; TRBD2 matches at 9 bases. The germline CDR1 and CDR2 sequences are SGHDT and YYEEEE. V dropped 5 bases and J dropped 4; count of bases not matched to a gene: 8. This CDR3 has 15 residues. In DNA form, the CDR3 reads TGTGCCAGCAGGTTTAGCGGGAGACCCCCAGATACGCAGTATTTT. Residues: CASRFSGRPPDTQYF.